This T cell receptor (beta chain) stems from a study of CD8+ T cells in alopecia areata. Study in general: Tofacitinib dosing lasted 6 to 18 months, which was then followed by 6 months off drug. General study results and limits: Many expanded lesional clones persisted in scalp and blood during tofacitinib treatment.

On this clone itself: The antigen is not known.

Treatment here: oral pan-JAK inhibitor, 5-10 mg twice daily. Peripheral blood, together with lesional scalp punch biopsies, was collected from alopecia areata patients. Germline V CDR1 and CDR2: KGHSY, FQNENV. CDR3 size: 15 residues. With V trimmed by 6 bases and J by 4 bases, 8 bases remained unmatched. After isolation, RNA underwent reverse transcription to generate cDNA as the sequencing template. Generated by immunoSEQ multiplex PCR, the TCRdb table keeps only in-frame clones and is missing some. The repertoire holds about 6,900 clones, with around 70% as singletons. The genes are TRBV16 and TRBJ2-2; 7 nucleotides align to TRBD1. The sequence derives from a human donor with alopecia areata. Sequencing was performed on skin, taken at week 4, from a patient treated with tofacitinib. The CDR3 region is CASSRRQGTTGELFF. CDR3 DNA sequence: TGTGCCAGCAGTAGACGACAGGGAACCACCGGGGAGCTGTTTTTT.